Below, 21 T cell receptor beta chains from the same sample are listed, as sequenced in a study of T cell responses to AZD1222 COVID-19 vaccine. The data were produced by immunoSEQ multiplex PCR, yet TCRdb's version contains in-frame clones alone and is incomplete. This table has some 110,000 clones, about 90% appearing once. The sequences come from peripheral blood, collected on day 0 of AZD1222 vaccination. Receptor source: an adult in good health.

This sequence joins TRBV4-1 and TRBJ1-2, with no clear D. V was pared by 0 bases and J by 3 bases, with 11 bases between. Per germline, CDR1 MGHRA and CDR2 YSYEKL. The CDR3 consists of 15 residues. The CDR3 protein is CASSQDGRTHYGYTF. CDR3 sequence (DNA): TGCGCCAGCAGCCAAGATGGTCGGACCCACTATGGCTACACCTTC.

The chain combines TRBV9 with TRBJ1-1; D unresolved. Trimming removed 4 bases from V and 6 bases from J, with 13 bases in between. This CDR3 is built from 13 residues. The germline CDR1 and CDR2 sequences are SGDLS and YYNGEE. CDR3 residues: CASSSRMGAEAFF. Written as DNA, the CDR3 is TGTGCCAGCAGCTCGAGGATGGGAGCTGAAGCTTTCTTT.

This clone was observed a single time. The V call is TRBV28, the J call TRBJ2-1; TRBD2 matches at 10 bases. The V segment lost 1 base and the J segment 8 bases; nucleotides outside the gene matches: 5. The CDR3 loop spans 15 amino acids. Germline CDR1 and CDR2: MDHEN and SYDVKM. CDR3 coding DNA: TGTGCCAGCAGTTTATCGGCTAGCGGGAGCCATGAGCAGTTCTTC. Translation: CASSLSASGSHEQFF.

The CDR3 region is CASAQSGRAHEQYF. As DNA, the CDR3 is TGTGCTAGTGCCCAAAGCGGGAGGGCTCACGAGCAGTACTTC. V usage is TRBV12-5 and J usage is TRBJ2-7, with TRBD2 identical over 10 bases. The CDR3 sequence is 14 residues long. Germline lookup yields CDR1 LGHNT and CDR2 FRNRAP. J was trimmed by 5 bases and V by 7 bases; bases with no gene match: 8.

The chain uses TRBV14 and TRBJ2-5, with D perhaps matching TRBD2 (5 bases). The V gene lost 2 bases and the J gene lost 4 bases, with 14 bases spanning the gap. CDR1 is SGHDN, CDR2 FVKESK, per germline. The CDR3 is 15 residues long. The CDR3 DNA reads as TGTGCCAGCAGCCAACGACTCGGAGGAGGAGAGACCCAGTACTTC. Translation gives CASSQRLGGGETQYF.

The chain couples TRBV10-3 to TRBJ2-3; 13 positions agree with TRBD2. CDR3 size: 15 residues. Germline values: CDR1 ENHRY, CDR2 SYGVKD. V lost 7 bases and J lost 4; bases outside the gene matches: 5. The chain's CDR3 is CAIMRTSGGSDTQYF. The CDR3 bases are TGTGCCATCATGCGGACTAGCGGGGGCTCAGATACGCAGTATTTT.

J is TRBJ2-7 and V is TRBV6-5; D is unclear. The ends were cut back, 4 bases at V and 6 bases at J, with 7 bases in the middle. The CDR3 has 11 residues. Germline-derived CDR1 and CDR2 are MNHEY and SVGAGI. CDR3 amino acids: CASSSFSEQYF. The CDR3 DNA is TGTGCCAGCAGTTCCTTCTCCGAGCAGTACTTC.

J is TRBJ1-1 and V is TRBV5-5, with 9 bases matching TRBD1. The germline gives CDR1 SGHKS, CDR2 YYEKEE (reference sequence). J lost 11 bases, V lost 4 bases, and 12 bases had no gene match. The CDR3 has 14 amino acids. The CDR3 sequence is CASSLTGGQEGAFF. The CDR3 DNA sequence: TGTGCCAGCAGCCTAACAGGGGGCCAGGAGGGGGCTTTCTTT.

V is TRBV11-1 and J is TRBJ2-1; TRBD1 agrees at 7 bases. After removal of 5 bases from V and 8 bases from J, the junction contained 3 bases not matched to a gene. CDR1 is SGHAT, CDR2 FQDESV, per germline (reference sequence). CDR3 length equals 12 residues. This chain's CDR3 is CASSPDRDEQFF. CDR3 nucleotide sequence: TGTGCCAGCAGCCCCGACAGGGATGAGCAGTTCTTC.

This chain links TRBV1 with TRBJ2-7; the table calls TRBD1, which could not be checked here. TRBV1 is a recognized pseudogene. The CDR3 runs 13 residues. CDR3 sequence: CTSRRGRDSGQYF. The DNA for the CDR3 is TGCACCAGCAGGAGGGGGCGAGATTCAGGGCAGTACTTC.

CDR3 bases: TGTGCCAGCAGCCAGGGGGGGACAGGGAAGAATGGCTACACCTTC. Translating gives CASSQGGTGKNGYTF. This rearrangement joins TRBV6-5 to TRBJ1-2; 9 nucleotides line up with TRBD1. V lost 6 bases, J lost 6 bases, and 11 bases stayed unmatched. This CDR3 has 15 amino acids. In germline, CDR1 is MNHEY, CDR2 SVGAGI.

This clone showed up just once. The rearrangement uses TRBV6-1 and TRBJ1-4, with no clear D. Germline V gene sequence: CDR1 MNHNS, CDR2 SASEGT. Trimming stripped 1 base from V and 3 bases from J, with 3 bases between. This CDR3 comprises 13 residues. The CDR3 protein is CASSEGPNEKLFF. As DNA, the CDR3 is TGTGCCAGCAGTGAAGGGCCTAATGAAAAACTGTTTTTT.

This chain links TRBV27 with TRBJ2-1; a weak D match, TRBD2 (5 bases). Germline assignment: CDR1 MNHEY and CDR2 SMNVEV (reference sequence). V lost 2 bases to trimming and J lost 3 bases, with 11 bases between them. The CDR3 has 15 amino acids. DNA of the CDR3: TGTGCCAGCAGTTTAGAGGGAGAGGGCTACAATGAGCAGTTCTTC. Translating gives CASSLEGEGYNEQFF.

The V call is TRBV18, the J call TRBJ2-3, with D perhaps matching TRBD1 or TRBD2 (5 bases each). CDR3 size: 13 residues. V shed 3 bases and J shed 2 bases, with 6 bases lying between them. The germline gives CDR1 KGHSH, CDR2 LQKENI. Written as DNA, the CDR3 is TGTGCCAGCTCACCGGGGACCACAGATACGCAGTATTTT. It encodes CASSPGTTDTQYF. Complete variable domain (other parts from reference TRBV18 and TRBJ2-3): NAGVMQNPRHLVRRRGQEARLRCSPMKGHSHVYWYRQLPEEGLKFMVYLQKENIIDESGMPKERFSAEFPKEGPSILRIQQVVRGDSAAYFCASSPGTTDTQYFGPGTRLTVL.

CDR3 in amino acids: CASNFYIGSPLHF. CDR3 nucleotides: TGTGCCAGCAACTTTTACATTGGATCACCCCTCCACTTT. The V and J genes are TRBV12-3 or TRBV12-4 and TRBJ1-6; no clear D gene. Trimming removed 7 bases from V and 10 bases from J, with 14 bases in between. The length of the CDR3 is 13 residues.

The CDR3 region is CASIMTANTGELFF. CDR3 DNA: TGTGCCAGTATTATGACCGCGAACACCGGGGAGCTGTTTTTT. The J gene is TRBJ2-2, the V gene TRBV19; D unclear. CDR1 and CDR2 from the germline V gene are LNHDA and SQIVND (reference sequence). Trimming took off 7 bases at V and 0 bases at J, with 9 bases between the two ends. This CDR3 comprises 14 residues. Using reference TRBV19 and TRBJ2-2 for the parts outside the CDR3, the full variable domain is DGGITQSPKYLFRKEGQNVTLSCEQNLNHDAMYWYRQDPGQGLRLIYYSQIVNDFQKGDIAEGYSVSREKKESFPLTVTSAQKNPTAFYLCASIMTANTGELFFGEGSRLTVL.

The chain combines TRBV9 with TRBJ2-1; D perhaps matches TRBD2 (6 bases). Per the germline V gene, CDR1 is SGDLS and CDR2 is YYNGEE. The CDR3 contains 16 residues. Trimming removed 4 bases from V and 4 bases from J, with 18 bases in between. DNA of the CDR3: TGTGCCAGCAGCCCTGAGGGGAGGCCCCTATACAATGAGCAGTTCTTC. The encoded protein is CASSPEGRPLYNEQFF.

This clone was observed a single time. The V and J genes are TRBV6-1 and TRBJ1-2, with 7 positions matching TRBD1. Trimming cost V 2 bases and J 4 bases; bases outside gene matches: 4. The CDR3 has 14 residues. Germline CDR1 and CDR2: MNHNS and SASEGT. The CDR3 reads CASSERTGLYGYTF. In DNA form, the CDR3 reads TGTGCCAGCAGTGAAAGGACAGGCCTCTATGGCTACACCTTC.

The chain joins TRBV11-3 to TRBJ2-1, with 11 bases that match TRBD2. This CDR3 is built from 16 residues. V dropped 0 bases and J dropped 9; count of bases not matched to a gene: 7. Germline V gene lookup returns CDR1 SGHNT and CDR2 YENEEA. CDR3 in amino acids: CASSLDASSGRREQFF. DNA for the CDR3: TGTGCCAGCAGCTTAGACGCGTCTAGCGGGAGGCGTGAGCAGTTCTTC.

This chain joins TRBV4-3 and TRBJ1-3; D uncertain. The V end was cut by 1 base, the J end by 2 bases, with 9 bases between. Germline-derived CDR1 and CDR2 are LGHNA and YSLEER. The CDR3 consists of 15 residues. The DNA of the CDR3 is TGCGCCAGCAGCCAAGCGGCAGGCACTGGAAACACCATATATTTT. The encoded protein is CASSQAAGTGNTIYF.

A single count supports this clone. The rearrangement joins TRBV4-2 to TRBJ1-4, with D tentatively TRBD1 (6 bases). Germline CDR1 is LGHNA and CDR2 is YNFKEQ. Between the trimmed V and J ends, which lost 0 bases and 8 bases, there was a span of 16 bases. The CDR3 is made up of 16 amino acids. In nucleotides, the CDR3 is TGTGCCAGCAGCCAAGATATCTTGGACAGAGGGGAAAAACTGTTTTTT. Translation gives CASSQDILDRGEKLFF.